A single sample is the source of the 21 T cell receptor beta chains below, sequenced in a study of beta chain features in type 1 diabetes. Expressed TCRB transcripts got sequenced, as all isolated RNA was reverse transcribed. Libraries were prepared by immunoSEQ multiplex PCR; TCRdb keeps only in-frame clonotypes and omits some of them. The table includes under 550,000 clones, roughly 10% detected once. Sequencing was done on a sample of naive CD4+ T cells from blood. These receptors originate from a woman younger than 30 in good health.

This sequence joins TRBV5-1 and TRBJ2-1; no firm D call. V lost 0 bases and J 5 bases, leaving 6 bases between the germline ends. Per the germline V gene, CDR1 is SGHRS and CDR2 is YFSETQ. This CDR3 is built from 13 residues. The CDR3 sequence: CASSLAENNEQFF. The CDR3 coding sequence is TGCGCCAGCAGCTTGGCCGAGAACAATGAGCAGTTCTTC.

This clone was counted a single time. The chain joins TRBV7-6 to TRBJ1-4, with D maybe TRBD1 (6 bases). There are 16 residues in the CDR3. CDR1 is SGHVS, CDR2 FNYEAQ, per germline. V was trimmed by 3 bases and J by 5 bases, leaving 16 bases between them. CDR3 bases: TGTGCCAGCAGCTTCCTACCCAAAGGGGGGAATGAAAAACTGTTTTTT. Its protein product is CASSFLPKGGNEKLFF.

In this sample, this clone turned up once. A junction end diverges from the germline sequence, so it may reflect a read error. The V call is TRBV20-1, the J call TRBJ1-1, with D unresolved. Germline CDR1 DFQATT, CDR2 SNEGSKA (reference sequence). The CDR3 length is 11 residues. CDR3 amino acids: CGARAGAEAFF. The CDR3 DNA sequence: TGCGGTGCTAGAGCTGGTGCTGAAGCTTTCTTT.

The rearrangement links TRBV27 to TRBJ1-5; D remains unclear. CDR1 MNHEY and CDR2 SMNVEV come from the germline V gene (reference sequence). The CDR3 is 15 amino acids. Trimming pared 0 bases from V and 8 bases from J, leaving 14 bases between. Written as DNA, the CDR3 is TGTGCCAGCAGTTTATCTCCGGACGGGCGGGAGCCCCAGCATTTT. Translated: CASSLSPDGREPQHF.

This clone was seen a handful of times. The rearrangement joins TRBV15 to TRBJ2-1; TRBD2 matches 12 bases. The V segment lost 4 bases and the J segment 6 bases; nucleotides outside the gene matches: 4. Germline loops: CDR1 LNHNV, CDR2 YYDKDF (reference sequence). The CDR3 covers 15 residues. CDR3 in amino acids: CATSTLAGGGNEQFF. The CDR3 DNA reads TGTGCCACCAGCACCCTAGCGGGAGGGGGCAATGAGCAGTTCTTC.

In its sample, this clone was seen a few times. The chain is built from TRBV9 and TRBJ2-1; a weak D match, TRBD2 (5 bases). V was trimmed by 0 bases and J by 7 bases, leaving 17 bases between them. CDR1 SGDLS and CDR2 YYNGEE come from the germline V gene. This CDR3 region has 16 residues. The CDR3 loop reads CASSVATLVTPNEQFF. For the CDR3, the DNA is TGTGCCAGCAGCGTAGCCACACTAGTAACCCCTAATGAGCAGTTCTTC.

There are a few counts of this clone. The rearrangement joins TRBV7-3 to TRBJ2-1; weak D call: TRBD1 (6 bases). This CDR3 contains 16 residues. The V and J ends lost 4 bases and 2 bases respectively, with 15 bases between them. From germline, CDR1 is SGHTA and CDR2 FQGTGA. The CDR3 protein is CASSSGTGTPYNEQFF. CDR3 bases: TGTGCCAGCAGCTCCGGCACAGGGACGCCCTACAATGAGCAGTTCTTC.

V and J are TRBV27 and TRBJ1-5; D is unresolved. The germline CDR1 and CDR2 sequences are MNHEY and SMNVEV (reference sequence). Trimming left V 5 bases short and J 1 base short, with 12 bases between. This CDR3 has 15 amino acids. The CDR3: CASSRRFSSNQPQHF. CDR3 bases: TGTGCCAGCAGTCGTAGGTTTTCAAGCAATCAGCCCCAGCATTTT.

This clone showed up many times. V gene TRBV14 combines with J gene TRBJ2-1; D possibly corresponds to TRBD2 (6 bases). Germline loops: CDR1 SGHDN, CDR2 FVKESK. The CDR3 runs 15 residues. Trimming stripped 3 bases from V and 6 bases from J, with 15 bases between. CDR3 sequence: CASSQMTRDFNEQFF. CDR3 DNA: TGTGCCAGCAGCCAGATGACTCGGGACTTCAATGAGCAGTTCTTC.

This clone came up a few times. The rearrangement links TRBV6-5 to TRBJ2-3; D may match TRBD1 or TRBD2 (5 bases each). The V and J ends lost 6 bases and 0 bases respectively, with 7 bases between them. Germline-derived CDR1 and CDR2 are MNHEY and SVGAGI. The length of the CDR3 is 13 residues. CDR3 residues: CASRRDSTDTQYF. CDR3 nucleotides: TGTGCCAGCAGACGGGACAGCACAGATACGCAGTATTTT.

This chain uses TRBV30 with TRBJ2-7, with TRBD1 as a possible D gene (5 bases). V was cut by 2 bases and J by 3 bases, with 11 bases left in between. The CDR3 spans 13 residues. Germline lookup yields CDR1 GTSNPN and CDR2 SVGIG (reference sequence). The CDR3 DNA reads as TGTGCCTGGAGTAAGACAGATAACTACGAGCAGTACTTC. It encodes CAWSKTDNYEQYF.

The chain uses TRBV30 and TRBJ1-2; D may be TRBD1 (6 bases). The CDR3 length is 13 residues. The V end lost 0 bases, the J end lost 6 bases, and 11 bases lay between the germline ends. Germline assignment: CDR1 GTSNPN and CDR2 SVGIG (reference sequence). The CDR3 sequence is CAWSVVTGHGYTF. The CDR3 DNA reads TGTGCCTGGAGTGTAGTGACAGGTCATGGCTACACCTTC.

This clone was detected a few times. The V call is TRBV9, the J call TRBJ2-3, with unresolved D. This CDR3 spans 12 amino acids. Germline lookup yields CDR1 SGDLS and CDR2 YYNGEE. V was shortened by 3 bases and J by 6 bases, with 8 bases between the two germline ends. CDR3 region: CASSALVDTQYF. The CDR3 nucleotides read TGTGCCAGCAGCGCCTTGGTGGATACGCAGTATTTT.

The table lists this clone with a few counts. The chain joins TRBV11-1 to TRBJ1-1; tentatively, D is TRBD1 (5 bases). Trimming took off 6 bases at V and 0 bases at J, with 14 bases between the two ends. Germline CDR1 reads SGHAT; CDR2 reads FQDESV (reference sequence). This CDR3 is 15 amino acids long. CDR3 protein: CASRRGARVNTEAFF. DNA for the CDR3: TGTGCCAGCAGGCGCGGGGCGCGGGTGAACACTGAAGCTTTCTTT. Complete variable domain (other parts from reference TRBV11-1 and TRBJ1-1): EAEVAQSPRYKITEKSQAVAFWCDPISGHATLYWYRQILGQGPELLVQFQDESVVDDSQLPKDRFSAERLKGVDSTLKIQPAELGDSAMYLCASRRGARVNTEAFFGQGTRLTVV.

The rearrangement joins TRBV5-1 to TRBJ1-1; D not resolved. In germline, CDR1 is SGHRS, CDR2 YFSETQ. This CDR3 spans 15 amino acids. The V gene lost 2 bases and the J gene lost 7 bases, with 18 bases spanning the gap. CDR3 sequence reads: CASSFPQGNKVEAFF. CDR3 in DNA: TGCGCCAGCAGCTTCCCCCAAGGGAACAAGGTTGAAGCTTTCTTT.

This rearrangement joins TRBV4-3 to TRBJ2-5, with 12 bases identical to TRBD2. Looked up from germline, CDR1 is LGHNA and CDR2 is YSLEER. Trimming removed 5 bases from V and 4 bases from J; junction bases left unmatched: 8. The CDR3 consists of 16 residues. The CDR3, as DNA: TGCGCCAGCAGCAGAGTTGGACTAGCGGGGATAGAGACCCAGTACTTC. As protein: CASSRVGLAGIETQYF.

This clone was seen only a few times. The chain combines TRBV6-5 with TRBJ2-5; possible D gene TRBD2, 5 bases. Germline CDR1 reads MNHEY; CDR2 reads SVGAGI. The CDR3 spans 16 residues. Between the trimmed V and J ends, which lost 4 bases and 4 bases, there was a span of 19 bases. The CDR3 loop is CASSSRGGFKGETQYF. Here the CDR3 DNA reads TGTGCCAGCAGTTCACGGGGTGGTTTCAAGGGAGAGACCCAGTACTTC.

The rearrangement links TRBV6-4 to TRBJ2-1; 7 bases are shared with TRBD2. Germline CDR1 MRHNA, CDR2 SNTAGT. V shed 4 bases, J shed 9 bases, and the junction held 6 bases outside the gene matches. The CDR3 sequence is 13 residues long. The CDR3, as DNA: TGTGCCAGCAGTGCGAGCGGGAATGGTGAGCAGTTCTTC. It specifies CASSASGNGEQFF.

The gene calls are TRBV15 and TRBJ1-4, with unresolved D. In germline, CDR1 is LNHNV, CDR2 YYDKDF (reference sequence). Trimming removed 5 bases from V and 5 bases from J, with 15 bases in between. The CDR3 is made up of 15 amino acids. The CDR3 nucleotides read TGTGCCACCAGCCCTCGGACGTTGGAAAATGAAAAACTGTTTTTT. Protein sequence: CATSPRTLENEKLFF.

In its sample, this clone was seen many times. This chain connects TRBV15 to TRBJ1-3; no definite D call. The CDR3 spans 16 residues. Trimming took off 0 bases at V and 0 bases at J, with 9 bases between the two ends. Germline loops: CDR1 LNHNV, CDR2 YYDKDF (reference sequence). CDR3 amino acids: CATSRENGYSGNTIYF. The CDR3 DNA reads TGTGCCACCAGCAGAGAGAACGGTTACTCTGGAAACACCATATATTTT.

The table lists this clone with a few counts. This sequence joins TRBV29-1 and TRBJ2-5; TRBD2 aligns across 8 bases. CDR3 length equals 15 residues. In germline, CDR1 is SQVTM, CDR2 ANQGSEA. J gave up 4 bases and V 6 bases, and 13 bases lay outside the gene matches. CDR3 bases: TGCAGCGTCGAGGGGGTCGGGGGGGCTGGAGAGACCCAGTACTTC. It yields the protein CSVEGVGGAGETQYF.